One and the same sample provided the 13 T cell receptor beta chains below, sequenced in a study of T-cell reconstitution after alpha-beta-depleted transplantation in children. The TCRbeta library was prepared with unique molecular identifiers. Each CDR3 protein gets one entry after TCRdb re-called the PCR reads with MiXCR. Of some 400,000 distinct CDR3 sequences detected, about a fifth appear once; the ten largest clones hold 3.8%. The specimen comprised PBMCs from the stem cell graft donor, sampled from the stem cell graft. The receptors were sampled from a human donor who donated a stem cell graft to a child with acute myeloid leukemia.

This clonotype was seen a handful of times. This rearrangement joins TRBV7-3 to TRBJ2-1; D is possibly TRBD2 (5 bases). Germline V gene sequence: CDR1 SGHTA, CDR2 FQGTGA. This CDR3 comprises 12 residues. V lost 4 bases and J lost 10, with 11 bases in between. Here the CDR3 reads CASSSGSAEQFF. The CDR3 bases are TGTGCCAGCAGCTCCGGTAGCGCCGAGCAGTTCTTC.

The V call is TRBV6-5, the J call TRBJ2-1, with 10 nucleotides matching TRBD2. The CDR3 totals 17 residues. V lost 6 bases to trimming and J lost 0 bases; unmatched junction nucleotides: 8. Germline loops: CDR1 MNHEY, CDR2 SVGAGI. The CDR3 spells CASSRTSGNHSYNEQFF. The CDR3 DNA reads as TGTGCCAGCAGCCGGACTAGCGGCAATCACTCCTACAATGAGCAGTTCTTC.

The chain has TRBV4-3 and TRBJ2-1, with 9 positions matching TRBD2. J was trimmed by 1 base and V by 1 base; bases with no gene match: 5. Germline loops: CDR1 LGHNA, CDR2 YSLEER. This CDR3 region has 17 residues. The CDR3 bases are TGCGCCAGCAGCCAAGCCCTGACTAGCGGTTCCTACAATGAGCAGTTCTTC. It encodes CASSQALTSGSYNEQFF.

The chain recombines TRBV5-1 with TRBJ2-3; no clear D gene. Trimming cost V 1 base and J 14 bases, with 17 bases left between them. There are 13 residues in the CDR3. CDR1 and CDR2 (germline): SGHRS, YFSETQ. DNA of the CDR3: TGCGCCAGCAGCTTGTTCGGCGAGTCGTCGGTGTATTTT. Residues: CASSLFGESSVYF.

The CDR3 sequence: CASSSNSDRIQYF. The CDR3 nucleotides read TGCGCCAGCAGCTCCAACAGCGATCGCATTCAGTACTTC. The chain combines TRBV5-1 with TRBJ2-4; D unresolved. Germline CDR1 and CDR2: SGHRS and YFSETQ. This CDR3 has 13 amino acids. The V end was cut by 3 bases, the J end by 9 bases, with 13 bases between.

This clonotype was picked up a small number of times. DNA for the CDR3: TGTGCCAGCAGTTCCCTAACGGGTTTTTACAATGAGCAGTTCTTC. Translated, it gives CASSSLTGFYNEQFF. V gene TRBV12-3 or TRBV12-4 combines with J gene TRBJ2-1; D is ambiguous. Trimming took off 4 bases at V and 4 bases at J, with 14 bases between the two ends. This CDR3 spans 15 amino acids.

This clonotype showed up just a few times. The chain uses TRBV20-1 and TRBJ1-1; D is unresolved. Trimming left V 6 bases short and J 5 bases short, with 16 bases between. The CDR3 consists of 13 residues. Looked up from germline, CDR1 is DFQATT and CDR2 is SNEGSKA (reference sequence). The CDR3 sequence is CSAPNARGTEAFF. The DNA for the CDR3 is TGCAGTGCCCCGAATGCACGGGGAACTGAAGCTTTCTTT.

This clonotype has just a few counts. This chain links TRBV12-3 or TRBV12-4 with TRBJ2-1; TRBD2 aligns across 12 bases. J was trimmed by 7 bases and V by 7 bases; bases with no gene match: 8. The CDR3 is made up of 15 amino acids. CDR3: CASKLAGGWRNEQFF. The CDR3 DNA sequence: TGTGCCAGCAAACTAGCGGGAGGCTGGAGGAATGAGCAGTTCTTC.

This clonotype was seen many times. The chain uses TRBV5-5 and TRBJ2-1, with D unclear. The germline V and J ends were trimmed by 2 bases and 9 bases, with 15 bases remaining between them. In germline, CDR1 is SGHKS, CDR2 YYEKEE (reference sequence). This CDR3 comprises 14 residues. The CDR3, as DNA: TGTGCCAGCAGCTTATTAGCAGGCGGCTCTGAGCAGTTCTTC. Translating gives CASSLLAGGSEQFF.

This rearrangement joins TRBV4-2 to TRBJ2-3; TRBD2 matches 10 bases. This CDR3 is built from 19 residues. The V gene's germline CDR1 is LGHNA and CDR2 YNFKEQ. The junction had 12 bases not matched to a gene; V was cut back by 1 base and J by 2 bases. The CDR3 bases are TGTGCCAGCAGCCAAGTGGGCATAACAGCGGGAGGGCCCACAGATACGCAGTATTTT. It yields the protein CASSQVGITAGGPTDTQYF.

V and J are TRBV5-1 and TRBJ2-6; D ambiguous. The CDR3 is made up of 13 amino acids. Deletions cut 4 bases from V and 2 bases from J, with 4 bases between. From germline, CDR1 is SGHRS and CDR2 YFSETQ. The CDR3 loop reads CASSAPGANVLTF. The CDR3 DNA follows: TGCGCCAGCAGCGCCCCTGGGGCCAACGTCCTGACTTTC. Full variable domain (missing parts from reference TRBV5-1 and TRBJ2-6): KAGVTQTPRYLIKTRGQQVTLSCSPISGHRSVSWYQQTPGQGLQFLFEYFSETQRNKGNFPGRFSGRQFSNSRSEMNVSTLELGDSALYLCASSAPGANVLTFGAGSRLTVL.

This clonotype appeared many times. The gene calls are TRBV20-1 and TRBJ2-5; 10 bases fit TRBD2. The CDR3 covers 15 residues. J lost 2 bases, V lost 2 bases, and 5 bases had no gene match. CDR1 and CDR2 (germline): DFQATT, SNEGSKA (reference sequence). The CDR3 sequence: CSARISGGVQETQYF. Written as DNA, the CDR3 is TGCAGTGCTAGAATCAGCGGGGGGGTACAAGAGACCCAGTACTTC.

The rearrangement links TRBV28 to TRBJ2-1, with D perhaps TRBD2 (6 bases). CDR1 and CDR2 from the germline V gene are MDHEN and SYDVKM. The CDR3 has 15 residues. Trimming left V 4 bases short and J 9 bases short, with 19 bases between. CDR3 DNA sequence: TGTGCCAGCAGTTCCGAGAGGAGGGAGCTCAGTGAGCAGTTCTTC. Its protein product is CASSSERRELSEQFF. Full variable domain (remainder filled in from reference TRBV28 and TRBJ2-1): DVKVTQSSRYLVKRTGEKVFLECVQDMDHENMFWYRQDPGLGLRLIYFSYDVKMKEKGDIPEGYSVSREKKERFSLILESASTNQTSMYLCASSSERRELSEQFFGPGTRLTVL.